The rows below give T cell receptor beta chains drawn from one sample of a study of TIL therapy for anti-PD-1-resistant metastatic lung cancer. The data were produced by immunoSEQ multiplex PCR, yet TCRdb's version contains in-frame clones alone and is incomplete. This repertoire shows approximately 87,000 clones, less than 70% found once; its top ten account for approximately 11%. The material sequenced was tumor tissue, taken at baseline. These receptors originate from a person between 25 and 79 years old with non-small cell lung cancer. CDR3s include the opening cysteine and the closing phenylalanine or tryptophan.

v_call: TRBV5-1; cdr3_length: 15; j_call: TRBJ2-3; cdr3_aa: CASSLEGGSTDTQYF
v_call: TRBV5-1; cdr3_length: 15; j_call: TRBJ2-5; cdr3_aa: CASGRQGVFEETQYF
v_call: TRBV6-7; cdr3_length: 18; j_call: TRBJ2-6; cdr3_aa: CASSYRDSLSSGANVLTF
v_call: TRBV9; cdr3_length: 16; j_call: TRBJ1-6; cdr3_aa: CASSVASTGEDSPLHF
v_call: TRBV2; cdr3_length: 14; j_call: TRBJ1-5; cdr3_aa: CASRLDRGGQPQHF
v_call: TRBV5-6; cdr3_length: 13; j_call: TRBJ2-1; cdr3_aa: CASSPPGGNEQFF
v_call: TRBV7-2; cdr3_length: 17; j_call: TRBJ2-3; cdr3_aa: CASSRGLAGGKTDTQYF
v_call: TRBV3-1/TRBV3-2; cdr3_length: 15; j_call: TRBJ2-1; cdr3_aa: CASRPSAGGPYEQFF
v_call: TRBV28; cdr3_length: 15; j_call: TRBJ2-1; cdr3_aa: CASFLAGPSYNEQFF
v_call: TRBV6-5; cdr3_length: 13; j_call: TRBJ2-3; cdr3_aa: CATGLAGGDTQYF
v_call: TRBV28; cdr3_length: 13; j_call: TRBJ2-2; cdr3_aa: CASSFGQTGELFF
v_call: TRBV2; cdr3_length: 16; j_call: TRBJ2-3; cdr3_aa: CASSDRTSGDTDTQYF
v_call: TRBV5-6; cdr3_length: 16; j_call: TRBJ2-7; cdr3_aa: CASSWMGTSGSYEQYF
v_call: TRBV2; cdr3_length: 14; j_call: TRBJ1-2; cdr3_aa: CASSVGRVLWGYTF
v_call: TRBV7-9; cdr3_length: 14; j_call: TRBJ1-2; cdr3_aa: CASSFAGFNYGYTF
v_call: TRBV19; cdr3_length: 15; j_call: TRBJ2-3; cdr3_aa: CASSSPGRPTDTQYF
v_call: TRBV29-1; cdr3_length: 11; j_call: TRBJ2-5; cdr3_aa: CSARTQETQYF
v_call: TRBV5-4; cdr3_length: 14; j_call: TRBJ2-7; cdr3_aa: CASSTGLYSYEQYF
v_call: TRBV11-2; cdr3_length: 14; j_call: TRBJ2-7; cdr3_aa: CASSLGADTYEQYF
v_call: TRBV27; cdr3_length: 14; j_call: TRBJ1-1; cdr3_aa: CASSFVGGNTEAFF
v_call: TRBV10-3; cdr3_length: 15; j_call: TRBJ2-3; cdr3_aa: CAISERPGSPDTQYF
v_call: TRBV6-5; cdr3_length: 16; j_call: TRBJ2-1; cdr3_aa: CASSYSIAGGDNEQFF
v_call: TRBV6-6; cdr3_length: 14; j_call: TRBJ2-5; cdr3_aa: CASSYAYREETQYF
v_call: TRBV10-2; cdr3_length: 13; j_call: TRBJ1-5; cdr3_aa: CASSETGYQPQHF
v_call: TRBV12-3/TRBV12-4; cdr3_length: 13; j_call: TRBJ2-7; cdr3_aa: CASSLVEEYEQYF
v_call: TRBV7-9; cdr3_length: 12; j_call: TRBJ2-7; cdr3_aa: CASSRREYEQYF
v_call: TRBV29-1; cdr3_length: 17; j_call: TRBJ1-1; cdr3_aa: CSVERRTGTPMNTEAFF
v_call: TRBV7-2; cdr3_length: 13; j_call: TRBJ1-3; cdr3_aa: CASSLVEGNTIYF
v_call: TRBV21-1; cdr3_length: 12; j_call: TRBJ2-7; cdr3_aa: CASSKGGYEQYF
v_call: TRBV11-2; cdr3_length: 15; j_call: TRBJ1-1; cdr3_aa: CASSSLGRGNTEAFF
v_call: TRBV4-3; cdr3_length: 15; j_call: TRBJ1-5; cdr3_aa: CASSQDTQGHQPQHF
v_call: TRBV2; cdr3_length: 15; j_call: TRBJ2-1; cdr3_aa: CASTGLAGAYNEQFF
v_call: TRBV7-9; cdr3_length: 15; j_call: TRBJ2-3; cdr3_aa: CASSVGQGNLDTQYF
v_call: TRBV28; cdr3_length: 17; j_call: TRBJ1-5; cdr3_aa: CATTSRGRGGGNQPQHF
v_call: TRBV9; cdr3_length: 14; j_call: TRBJ1-2; cdr3_aa: CASSVDANFYGYTF
v_call: TRBV29-1; cdr3_length: 14; j_call: TRBJ1-5; cdr3_aa: CSVGTGTGFQPQHF
v_call: TRBV19; cdr3_length: 14; j_call: TRBJ2-1; cdr3_aa: CASSIGLSYNEQFF
v_call: TRBV9; cdr3_length: 14; j_call: TRBJ2-1; cdr3_aa: CASSVGTGEGEQFF
v_call: TRBV13; cdr3_length: 15; j_call: TRBJ2-2; cdr3_aa: CASSFRRPDTGELFF
v_call: TRBV10-3; cdr3_length: 14; j_call: TRBJ2-1; cdr3_aa: CAVGTSGRHNEQFF
v_call: TRBV29-1; cdr3_length: 14; j_call: TRBJ2-5; cdr3_aa: CSVDGTSGVETQYF
v_call: TRBV28; cdr3_length: 13; j_call: TRBJ1-6; cdr3_aa: CASSFRAASPLHF
v_call: TRBV6-5; cdr3_length: 14; j_call: TRBJ1-2; cdr3_aa: CASSTGRENYGYTF
v_call: TRBV3-1/TRBV3-2; cdr3_length: 13; j_call: TRBJ2-5; cdr3_aa: CASSLGQGETQYF
v_call: TRBV7-2; cdr3_length: 15; j_call: TRBJ1-5; cdr3_aa: CASSLVGTDNQPQHF
v_call: TRBV9; cdr3_length: 14; j_call: TRBJ2-2; cdr3_aa: CASSVDMGSGELFF
v_call: TRBV18; cdr3_length: 13; j_call: TRBJ2-7; cdr3_aa: CASSPTRGDEQYF
v_call: TRBV6-5; cdr3_length: 14; j_call: TRBJ1-4; cdr3_aa: CASRDGTGRKKLFF
v_call: TRBV19; cdr3_length: 19; j_call: TRBJ2-1; cdr3_aa: CASSPGGTGEIIRYNEQFF
v_call: TRBV30; cdr3_length: 12; j_call: TRBJ2-1; cdr3_aa: CALTGVVYEQFF
v_call: TRBV10-2; cdr3_length: 13; j_call: TRBJ1-6; cdr3_aa: CASRGTGDSPLHF
v_call: TRBV27; cdr3_length: 15; j_call: TRBJ2-7; cdr3_aa: CASSKGQRVSYEQYF
v_call: TRBV6-2/TRBV6-3; cdr3_length: 20; j_call: TRBJ1-5; cdr3_aa: CASSGPVSGTSGYSNQPQHF